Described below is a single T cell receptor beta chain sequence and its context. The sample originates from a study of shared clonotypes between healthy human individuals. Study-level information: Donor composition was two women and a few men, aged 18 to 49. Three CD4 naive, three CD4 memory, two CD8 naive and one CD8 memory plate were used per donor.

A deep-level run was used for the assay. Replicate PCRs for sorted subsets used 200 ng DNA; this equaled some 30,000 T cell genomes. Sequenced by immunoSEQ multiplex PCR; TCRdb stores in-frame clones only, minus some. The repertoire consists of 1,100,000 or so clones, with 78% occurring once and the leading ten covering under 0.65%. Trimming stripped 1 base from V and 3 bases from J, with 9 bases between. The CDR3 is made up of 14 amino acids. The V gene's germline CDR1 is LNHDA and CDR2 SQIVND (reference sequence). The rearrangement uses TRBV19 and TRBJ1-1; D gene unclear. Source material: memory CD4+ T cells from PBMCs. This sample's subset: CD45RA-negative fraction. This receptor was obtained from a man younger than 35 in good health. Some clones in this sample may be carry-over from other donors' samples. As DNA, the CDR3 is TGTGCCAGTAGTATAGGGGTCAGTCACACTGAAGCTTTCTTT. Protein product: CASSIGVSHTEAFF.